A selection of T cell receptor beta chains follows, all from one sample in a study of blood T cell repertoires in COVID-19. Sequenced by immunoSEQ multiplex PCR; TCRdb stores in-frame clones only, minus some. The sample has approximately 170,000 clones; around 84% are singletons. Sequences were obtained from PBMCs or T cells enriched from blood (not recorded which). These receptors all come from a man aged 35-49 years who had recovered from COVID-19. Each CDR3 is given with its conserved first and last residue. D genes are given only for firm matches. Only some rows state a clone size, as once, few, many or a class for expanded clones.

.	once	TRBV5-1	TRBJ1-4	TGCGCCAGCAGCTTCCAGGGTACGACTGAAAAACTGTTTTTT	CASSFQGTTEKLFF
TRBD2	.	TRBV4-1	TRBJ2-1	TGCGCCAGCAGCCAAGTTTTCGGGACTATCAATGAGCAGTTCTTC	CASSQVFGTINEQFF
TRBD2	once	TRBV5-6	TRBJ2-1	TGTGCCAGCAGCCCGCTAGCGGGGGGGCTTGACGCCTACAATGAGCAGTTCTTC	CASSPLAGGLDAYNEQFF
.	.	TRBV7-3	TRBJ1-6	TGTGCCAGCAGCCCCGGCGGAGGGAATTCACCCCTCCACTTT	CASSPGGGNSPLHF
.	.	TRBV3-1/TRBV3-2	TRBJ1-2	TGTGCCAGCAGCCAAGGTAGCAGTAACTATGGCTACACCTTC	CASSQGSSNYGYTF
.	few	TRBV19	TRBJ1-4	TGTGCCAGTAGTATCGGTCAGGGAACTAATGAAAAACTGTTTTTT	CASSIGQGTNEKLFF
.	once	TRBV4-2	TRBJ1-1	TGTGCCAGCAGCCGCATGGGGGGGGACACTGAAGCTTTCTTT	CASSRMGGDTEAFF
.	.	TRBV29-1	TRBJ1-4	TGCAGCGTTGGCGGGGCTCGGGGTGAAAAACTGTTTTTT	CSVGGARGEKLFF
.	.	TRBV24-1	TRBJ2-3	TGTGCCACCAGTGATTTTGAGAGGGCAGATACGCAGTATTTT	CATSDFERADTQYF
TRBD2	.	TRBV27	TRBJ2-1	TGTGCCAGCAGTTTTGAACTAGCGGGCTTTAATGAGCAGTTCTTC	CASSFELAGFNEQFF
TRBD2	.	TRBV3-1/TRBV3-2	TRBJ2-1	TGTGCCAGCAGCCTCCTCGGGACTAGCGGGGGCAGGGATGAGCAGTTCTTC	CASSLLGTSGGRDEQFF
TRBD2	.	TRBV5-8	TRBJ2-3	TGTGCCAGCAGCTTGCAAACTAGCGGGGGGGCGGATACGCAGTATTTT	CASSLQTSGGADTQYF
TRBD1	once	TRBV14	TRBJ2-3	TGTGCCAGCAGCCACGACAGGGATTCGGCCACAGATACGCAGTATTTT	CASSHDRDSATDTQYF
.	few	TRBV6-5	TRBJ2-7	TGTGCCAGCAGTTTGACACTTAGCTCCTACGAGCAGTACTTC	CASSLTLSSYEQYF
TRBD2	.	TRBV18	TRBJ2-1	TGTGCCAGCTCACCAAGAACACTAGCGGGGGGGATCACTGATGAGCAGTTCTTC	CASSPRTLAGGITDEQFF
TRBD1	.	TRBV24-1	TRBJ2-3	TGTGCCACCAGTGACCCGGGACAGGGAGCGGCAGATACGCAGTATTTT	CATSDPGQGAADTQYF
.	.	TRBV5-4	TRBJ2-1	TGTGCCAGCAGCTTGGTGCAGCGGAATGAGCAGTTCTTC	CASSLVQRNEQFF
.	.	TRBV19	TRBJ1-3	TGTGCCAGCGAGAGGGGGACGAATGGAAACACCATATATTTT	CASERGTNGNTIYF
TRBD1	.	TRBV5-6	TRBJ1-1	TGTGCCAGCAGCCCAGGTGGGGACAGGGGATCCACTGAAGCTTTCTTT	CASSPGGDRGSTEAFF
TRBD2	.	TRBV9	TRBJ2-3	TGTGCCAGCAGGCCGGGGGGAGCGGGAACCACAGATACGCAGTATTTT	CASRPGGAGTTDTQYF
TRBD1	.	TRBV19	TRBJ1-3	TGTGCCAGTAGTATCCGCTCGACAGGGGATGGAAACACCATATATTTT	CASSIRSTGDGNTIYF
.	.	TRBV19	TRBJ1-4	TGTGCCAGTAGTACCGTCACAGGGAAGGGTGAAAAACTGTTTTTT	CASSTVTGKGEKLFF